What follows are 5 T cell receptor beta chains derived from one specimen sequenced in a study of T cell changes during pregnancy in multiple sclerosis. The data were produced by immunoSEQ multiplex PCR, yet TCRdb's version contains in-frame clones alone and is incomplete. The repertoire holds 40,000 to 60,000 clones, with about nine tenths as singletons. The specimen was peripheral blood, collected in the first trimester of pregnancy. The receptors originated from a female donor in good health, enrolled as a control in a pregnancy study.

The gene calls are TRBV4-2 and TRBJ2-5; 8 bases agree with TRBD2. Germline-derived CDR1 and CDR2 are LGHNA and YNFKEQ. After removal of 1 base from V and 5 bases from J, the junction contained 6 bases not matched to a gene. The CDR3 has 15 residues. The DNA for the CDR3 is TGTGCCAGCAGCCAAGCGGGGGGGCTTGGGGAGACCCAGTACTTC. Its translation is CASSQAGGLGETQYF.

The chain has TRBV5-1 and TRBJ2-3, with TRBD1 as a possible D gene (6 bases). This CDR3 is built from 15 residues. CDR1 is SGHRS, CDR2 YFSETQ, per germline. Trimming cost V 4 bases and J 0 bases, with 12 bases left between them. DNA for the CDR3: TGCGCCAGCAGCCTAGGGACACTTAGCACAGATACGCAGTATTTT. Protein sequence: CASSLGTLSTDTQYF.

The chain joins TRBV7-2 to TRBJ2-7, with a possible D match to TRBD1 (6 bases). CDR1 is SGHTA and CDR2 is FQGNSA in the germline V gene. CDR3 size: 14 residues. V was shortened by 5 bases and J by 4 bases, with 15 bases between the two germline ends. The CDR3 reads CASSPVQGLYEQYF. The CDR3 nucleotides read TGTGCCAGCAGCCCAGTACAGGGCTTATACGAGCAGTACTTC.

The gene calls are TRBV19 and TRBJ2-1, with 10 bases identical to TRBD2. This CDR3 spans 15 amino acids. Unmatched junction bases numbered 8, after V lost 5 bases and J lost 7 bases. Germline V gene data show CDR1 as LNHDA and CDR2 as SQIVND (reference sequence). This chain's CDR3 is CASSVPSGRRNEQFF. The CDR3 DNA follows: TGTGCCAGTAGTGTCCCTAGCGGGAGAAGAAATGAGCAGTTCTTC.

This chain joins TRBV28 and TRBJ1-1; perhaps TRBD1 as D (6 bases). This CDR3 region has 11 residues. Germline CDR1 reads MDHEN; CDR2 reads SYDVKM. V was shortened by 5 bases and J by 8 bases, with 9 bases between the two germline ends. The CDR3 is CASSPGTEAFF. The CDR3 nucleotides are TGTGCCAGCAGTCCCGGGACAGAAGCTTTCTTT. The entire variable domain, with the rest obtained from reference TRBV28 and TRBJ1-1, is as follows: DVKVTQSSRYLVKRTGEKVFLECVQDMDHENMFWYRQDPGLGLRLIYFSYDVKMKEKGDIPEGYSVSREKKERFSLILESASTNQTSMYLCASSPGTEAFFGQGTRLTVV.